Detailed here is one TCR beta chain. Its specificity is not known. A junction boundary mismatches the germline segment, possibly from a read error. This sample was included in a study of cytomegalovirus exposure and HLA in healthy donors. Germline V gene data show CDR1 as SNHLY and CDR2 as FYNNEI. The CDR3 loop spans 15 amino acids. PCR was performed using 60 Vbeta and 13 Jbeta primers. Profiled with immunoSEQ multiplex PCR; TCRdb holds only in-frame clones, not every one. The sample carries more than 75,000 clones, approximately 79% recorded once. General study points: Later, TCR association rates were found to vary by HLA locus, highest for DRB1 and lowest for HLA-C.

In nominal health when sampled, donors likely had unrecorded immune exposures nonetheless. The receptor was isolated from a middle-aged woman in good health and CMV-seronegative. The chain couples TRBV2 to TRBJ1-2, with a tentative D call TRBD1 (6 bases). Source material: PBMCs. The CDR3 region is CASTPGAGDYYGYPF. The CDR3, as DNA: TGTGCCAGCACCCCTGGTGCAGGGGACTACTATGGCTACCCCTTC.